What follows is one T cell receptor beta chain and its context. Sequencing was performed with immunoSEQ multiplex PCR; in TCRdb, only in-frame clones are kept and a portion is missing. The sample includes around 510,000 clones, approximately 95% of them seen just once. The data are from a study of shared clonotypes between healthy human individuals. The CDR3 is 14 amino acids. Germline lookup yields CDR1 SNHLY and CDR2 FYNNEI. Trimming removed 5 bases from V and 7 bases from J, with 15 bases in between. Sequencing was carried out using naive CD4+ T cells sorted from blood. Subset defined: CD45RA+ positively selected. This TCR was recovered from a woman in her 30s in good health. The chain is built from TRBV2 and TRBJ1-3; D is possibly TRBD1 (5 bases). The CDR3 loop is CASSPEGLSNTIYF. In nucleotides, the CDR3 is TGTGCCAGCAGTCCTGAGGGGCTAAGTAACACCATATATTTT.